This TCR beta chain derives from a study of molecular identifiers for immune sequencing clone quantification. Study details: RNA from around 20,000 or 100,000 naive CD8 cells was split five ways in replicates, with four sequenced. General study points: Beyond 20 RNA copies, clones held over 98% of effector molecules, compared with under 1% in naive cells.

TCRdb called the PCR reads again in MiXCR, with one record for every CDR3 protein. The data show about 300,000 distinct CDR3 sequences, with about 20% seen just once and roughly 0.86% held by the top ten. This clonotype was seen only a few times. Its antigen is undetermined. Germline values: CDR1 SGHNT, CDR2 YYREEE (reference sequence). The ends lost 0 bases at V and 3 bases at J; junction bases unmatched: 14. The CDR3 has 19 residues. Naive CD8 libraries used about 19,000 to 1,000,000 sorted cells and 10%, 30% or 50% RNA. The clonotype originates from a human donor in good health. Some libraries in this study had Jurkat cell RNA spiked in. Sequencing was performed on naive CD8+ T cells from blood, with Jurkat cell RNA spiked in. Subset: FACS-sorted CD8+CD4-CCR7+CD45RA+ naive T cells. The gene calls are TRBV5-4 and TRBJ2-4, with TRBD1 matching over 8 bases. This CDR3 reads CASSLGGPTGDIGKNIQYF. The DNA of the CDR3 is TGTGCCAGCAGCTTGGGGGGTCCGACAGGGGATATTGGCAAAAACATTCAGTACTTC.